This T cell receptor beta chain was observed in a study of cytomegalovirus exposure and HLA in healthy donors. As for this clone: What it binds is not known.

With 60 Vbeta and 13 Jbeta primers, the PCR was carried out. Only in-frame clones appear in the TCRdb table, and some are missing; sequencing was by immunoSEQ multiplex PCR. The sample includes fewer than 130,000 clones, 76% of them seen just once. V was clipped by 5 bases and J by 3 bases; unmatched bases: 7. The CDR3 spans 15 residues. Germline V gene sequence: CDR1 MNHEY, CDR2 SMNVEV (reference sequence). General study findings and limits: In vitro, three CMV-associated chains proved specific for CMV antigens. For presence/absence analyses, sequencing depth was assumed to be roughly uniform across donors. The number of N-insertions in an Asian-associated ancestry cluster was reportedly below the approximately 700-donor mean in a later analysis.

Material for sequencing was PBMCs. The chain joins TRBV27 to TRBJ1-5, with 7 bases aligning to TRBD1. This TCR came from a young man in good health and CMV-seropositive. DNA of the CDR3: TGTGCCAGCAGTCAGTACAGGGGAAACAATCAGCCCCAGCATTTT. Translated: CASSQYRGNNQPQHF.